Presented here are 27 T cell receptor beta chains from one specimen sequenced in a study of cytomegalovirus exposure and HLA in healthy donors. Primers included in the PCR were 60 Vbeta and 13 Jbeta primers. TCRdb's table, derived via immunoSEQ multiplex PCR, lists solely in-frame clones and lacks some. This table holds 150,000 or so clones, more than 60% found once. Specimen: PBMCs. The source is a man aged 40-55 years in good health and CMV-seronegative.

This chain links TRBV6-5 with TRBJ1-5, with a weak D call TRBD1 (6 bases). This CDR3 contains 15 residues. Trimming stripped 8 bases from V and 4 bases from J, with 18 bases between. CDR1 and CDR2 from the germline V gene are MNHEY and SVGAGI. The CDR3 DNA reads TGTGCCAGCGCGGGTTTACAGGGACGAAATCAGCCCCAGCATTTT. As protein: CASAGLQGRNQPQHF.

This chain joins TRBV7-3 and TRBJ1-1; D unclear. Germline V CDR1 and CDR2: SGHTA, FQGTGA. The germline V and J ends were trimmed by 5 bases and 4 bases, with 11 bases remaining between them. The CDR3 is 13 residues long. For the CDR3, the DNA is TGTGCCAGCAGCCCCGACCCGGGCACTGAAGCTTTCTTT. Its protein product is CASSPDPGTEAFF.

V gene TRBV5-1 combines with J gene TRBJ1-2; a weak D match, TRBD1 (5 bases). This CDR3 has 13 amino acids. The germline V and J ends were trimmed by 5 bases and 4 bases, with 12 bases remaining between them. Germline V gene sequence: CDR1 SGHRS, CDR2 YFSETQ. CDR3 DNA sequence: TGCGCCAGCAGGGACATGAGCTTCTATGGCTACACCTTC. Translation: CASRDMSFYGYTF.

The J gene is TRBJ1-4, the V gene TRBV18; 8 bases map to TRBD1. The germline V gene encodes CDR1 KGHSH and CDR2 LQKENI. The CDR3 totals 15 residues. With 4 bases clipped from V and 2 bases from J, the junction kept 3 bases outside the gene matches. CDR3: CASSLRQGTNEKLFF. The CDR3 DNA sequence: TGTGCCAGCTCACTTAGACAGGGGACTAATGAAAAACTGTTTTTT.

V gene TRBV4-3 combines with J gene TRBJ2-2; D is ambiguous. The V gene lost 4 bases and the J gene lost 6 bases, with 9 bases spanning the gap. CDR1 and CDR2 from the germline V gene are LGHNA and YSLEER. There are 13 residues in the CDR3. The DNA of the CDR3 is TGCGCCAGCAGCCCCCTCCGTGCCGGGGAGCTGTTTTTT. Translating it yields CASSPLRAGELFF.

The genes are TRBV6-5 and TRBJ2-3; weak D call: TRBD2 (6 bases). Trimming took off 6 bases at V and 4 bases at J, with 14 bases between the two ends. The CDR3 has 14 residues. Germline CDR1 is MNHEY and CDR2 is SVGAGI. The CDR3 DNA is TGTGCCAGCAGGCGGGGTTGGATCTCAGATACGCAGTATTTT. Translated: CASRRGWISDTQYF.

The J gene is TRBJ2-3, the V gene TRBV7-2; D perhaps matches TRBD2 (5 bases). Trimming took off 5 bases at V and 4 bases at J, with 13 bases between the two ends. Germline assignment: CDR1 SGHTA and CDR2 FQGNSA. The CDR3 totals 14 residues. CDR3 in DNA: TGTGCCAGCAGCGCGACCCTAGCTGCAGATACGCAGTATTTT. The encoded protein is CASSATLAADTQYF. The whole variable domain, filled in from reference TRBV7-2 and TRBJ2-3, reads GAGVSQSPSNKVTEKGKDVELRCDPISGHTALYWYRQSLGQGLEFLIYFQGNSAPDKSGLPSDRFSAERTGGSVSTLTIQRTQQEDSAVYLCASSATLAADTQYFGPGTRLTVL.

This chain links TRBV6-5 with TRBJ2-7; 8 positions match TRBD1. V was pared by 8 bases and J by 2 bases, with 5 bases of the junction left unmatched. The CDR3 is made up of 13 amino acids. Germline CDR1 MNHEY, CDR2 SVGAGI. CDR3 protein: CASRDRNTYEQYF. CDR3 sequence (DNA): TGTGCCAGCCGGGACAGGAACACCTACGAGCAGTACTTC.

This chain's CDR3 is CASSLAGAYNEQFF. The CDR3 DNA reads as TGTGCCAGCTCCTTAGCGGGCGCATACAATGAGCAGTTCTTC. The V call is TRBV7-2, the J call TRBJ2-1, with 7 bases aligning to TRBD2. The J segment lost 4 bases and the V segment lost 8 bases, leaving 8 bases of the junction unmatched. Germline V gene data show CDR1 as SGHTA and CDR2 as FQGNSA. This CDR3 has 14 amino acids.

This clone appeared once. This rearrangement joins TRBV7-2 to TRBJ1-4, with TRBD1 identical over 10 bases. This CDR3 spans 15 amino acids. In germline, CDR1 is SGHTA, CDR2 FQGNSA. Trimming took 4 bases from V and 8 from J; bases not matched to a gene: 7. The CDR3 loop is CASSSGQGVWEKLFF. The CDR3 DNA reads TGTGCCAGCAGCTCCGGACAGGGGGTTTGGGAAAAACTGTTTTTT.

The chain carries TRBV4-1 and TRBJ2-7; perhaps TRBD1 as D (5 bases). The germline V gene encodes CDR1 MGHRA and CDR2 YSYEKL. V dropped 1 base and J dropped 2 bases, with 12 bases sitting between them. The CDR3 extends over 15 amino acids. The CDR3 sequence is CASSQGGSLTYEQYF. CDR3 DNA sequence: TGCGCCAGCAGCCAAGGGGGCAGCCTGACCTACGAGCAGTACTTC.

This chain joins TRBV28 and TRBJ1-5; D is unresolved. The length of the CDR3 is 13 residues. Germline V gives CDR1 MDHEN, CDR2 SYDVKM. With 3 bases removed from V and 6 bases from J, the gap between germline ends came to 9 bases. CDR3: CASSLSGSQPQHF. CDR3 nucleotides: TGTGCCAGCAGTTTGTCGGGGTCTCAGCCCCAGCATTTT.

The V call is TRBV7-8, the J call TRBJ1-6, with TRBD1 identical over 8 bases. V gave up 6 bases and J gave up 7 bases; unmatched junction bases: 14. Germline V lookup: CDR1 SGHVS, CDR2 FQNEAQ. The CDR3 spans 17 residues. Here the CDR3 DNA reads TGTGCCAGCAGTGGACAGGGTTTTTCTTTGACCAATTCACCCCTCCACTTT. This sequence encodes CASSGQGFSLTNSPLHF.

This clone was observed a single time. The genes are TRBV5-8 and TRBJ2-3, with 11 bases fitting TRBD2. The germline V gene encodes CDR1 SGHTS and CDR2 YDEGEE. With V trimmed by 0 bases and J by 2 bases, 5 bases remained unmatched. The CDR3 is 17 amino acids. This CDR3 reads CASSLVGLADFTDTQYF. Here the CDR3 DNA reads TGTGCCAGCAGCTTGGTGGGACTAGCGGACTTCACAGATACGCAGTATTTT.

The rearrangement uses TRBV19 and TRBJ1-1; 8 bases match TRBD1. Germline CDR1 and CDR2: LNHDA and SQIVND (reference sequence). Trimming took 2 bases from V and 1 from J; bases not matched to a gene: 6. This CDR3 has 16 amino acids. In nucleotides, the CDR3 is TGTGCCAGTAGTATAAGGGGGACAGGTAAGAACACTGAAGCTTTCTTT. It codes for CASSIRGTGKNTEAFF.

The CDR3 region has the DNA TGCGCCAGCAGCCTCCACCATTGGGACAGGGCCTTCTCCTACGAGCAGTACTTC. Translating it yields CASSLHHWDRAFSYEQYF. The chain links TRBV4-1 to TRBJ2-7, with 9 bases lining up with TRBD1. V was pared by 4 bases and J by 0 bases, with 13 bases of the junction left unmatched. In germline, CDR1 is MGHRA, CDR2 YSYEKL. The CDR3 spans 18 residues.

V is TRBV7-6 and J is TRBJ2-7; a possible D gene is TRBD1 (7 bases). Between the trimmed V and J ends, which lost 0 bases and 5 bases, there was a span of 14 bases. The CDR3 has 15 residues. Germline V gene sequence: CDR1 SGHVS, CDR2 FNYEAQ. CDR3 sequence: CASSLAGGGGNEQYF. CDR3 DNA sequence: TGTGCCAGCAGCTTAGCTGGAGGGGGCGGAAACGAGCAGTACTTC.

The V and J genes are TRBV11-2 and TRBJ2-7, with TRBD1 matching over 10 bases. From germline, CDR1 is SGHAT and CDR2 FQNNGV. The CDR3 runs 15 residues. The ends lost 3 bases at V and 3 bases at J; junction bases unmatched: 5. CDR3 sequence reads: CASSFTGTGDYEQYF. The CDR3 DNA follows: TGTGCCAGCAGCTTTACCGGGACAGGGGACTACGAGCAGTACTTC.

The rearrangement joins TRBV2 to TRBJ2-5, with D tentatively TRBD1 (5 bases). The end of the DNA fits TRBJ2-7 better, so the J call may be wrong. Germline V gene sequence: CDR1 SNHLY, CDR2 FYNNEI. The CDR3 spans 13 residues. The CDR3 DNA sequence: TGTGCCAGCAGTGAAACAGGCTCCTACGAGCAGTACTTC. Its translation is CASSETGSYEQYF.

The chain has TRBV27 and TRBJ2-7; 7 bases align to TRBD2. Losses at the gene ends were 5 bases for V and 2 bases for J; bases not matched to a gene: 12. The CDR3 covers 16 residues. Per the germline V gene, CDR1 is MNHEY and CDR2 is SMNVEV (reference sequence). The CDR3: CASSPGRGADTYEQYF. The CDR3 DNA sequence: TGTGCCAGCAGTCCGGGGAGGGGCGCTGATACCTACGAGCAGTACTTC.

The V call is TRBV5-1, the J call TRBJ2-7; 8 bases fit TRBD1. V lost 2 bases to trimming and J lost 2 bases; unmatched junction nucleotides: 15. The CDR3 runs to 18 residues. Per the germline V gene, CDR1 is SGHRS and CDR2 is YFSETQ. The CDR3 sequence: CASSFQRPGQDRPYEQYF. In nucleotides, the CDR3 is TGCGCCAGCAGCTTTCAACGCCCGGGACAGGATCGACCCTACGAGCAGTACTTC.

V gene TRBV7-9 combines with J gene TRBJ1-5; D is possibly TRBD1 (6 bases). The V gene's germline CDR1 is SEHNR and CDR2 FQNEAQ (reference sequence). With 5 bases removed from V and 0 bases from J, the gap between germline ends came to 14 bases. The CDR3 is made up of 16 amino acids. The CDR3: CASSPDRTYSNQPQHF. DNA for the CDR3: TGTGCCAGCAGCCCCGACAGGACTTATAGCAATCAGCCCCAGCATTTT. The full variable domain, with the rest looked up from reference TRBV7-9 and TRBJ1-5, is DTGVSQNPRHKITKRGQNVTFRCDPISEHNRLYWYRQTLGQGPEFLTYFQNEAQLEKSRLLSDRFSAERPKGSFSTLEIQRTEQGDSAMYLCASSPDRTYSNQPQHFGDGTRLSIL.

To note about this clone: The same CDR3 can be traced to other DNA sequences in this sample. The gene calls are TRBV5-1 and TRBJ1-2, with TRBD1 as a possible D gene (5 bases). The germline V and J ends were trimmed by 4 bases and 4 bases, with 11 bases remaining between them. CDR3 length: 13 residues. The germline V gene encodes CDR1 SGHRS and CDR2 YFSETQ. CDR3 DNA: TGCGCCAGCAGCCCTGGAGGGGCCTATGGCTACACCTTC. Protein: CASSPGGAYGYTF.

The chain is built from TRBV11-2 and TRBJ1-2; D gene ambiguous. V was shortened by 5 bases and J by 7 bases, with 8 bases between the two germline ends. The CDR3 has 11 amino acids. Germline V CDR1 and CDR2: SGHAT, FQNNGV. CDR3 nucleotide sequence: TGTGCCAGCAGCACACGAGGTGGCTACACCTTC. This codes for CASSTRGGYTF.

The chain carries TRBV7-2 and TRBJ1-3; D is unresolved. The CDR3 totals 13 residues. Trimming took off 1 base at V and 4 bases at J, with 5 bases between the two ends. Germline values: CDR1 SGHTA, CDR2 FQGNSA. The CDR3 spells CASSLGGGNTIYF. CDR3 coding DNA: TGTGCCAGCAGCTTAGGCGGGGGAAACACCATATATTTT.

The CDR3 DNA reads as TGCGCCAGCACTTCAAGCGGACAGGGACCGGTCGGGACCCAGTACTTC. Translation: CASTSSGQGPVGTQYF. The genes are TRBV4-1 and TRBJ2-5, with 8 bases identical to TRBD1. Germline values: CDR1 MGHRA, CDR2 YSYEKL. The CDR3 runs 16 residues. The V segment lost 7 bases and the J segment 7 bases; nucleotides outside the gene matches: 17.

This sequence joins TRBV19 and TRBJ2-1, with TRBD2 identical over 8 bases. Trimming removed 5 bases from V and 8 bases from J; junction bases left unmatched: 8. There are 14 residues in the CDR3. Germline values: CDR1 LNHDA, CDR2 SQIVND (reference sequence). Here the CDR3 reads CASSPGTSRYEQFF. The CDR3 nucleotides read TGTGCCAGTAGTCCGGGGACTAGTAGGTATGAGCAGTTCTTC.